Listed here are 27 T cell receptor beta chains from one sample, sequenced in a study of shared clonotypes between healthy human individuals. Positive CCR7 selection of CD45RO-negative cells yielded the naive CD8 cells, and terminally differentiated effector memory CD45RA+ cells were excluded. Sequenced by immunoSEQ multiplex PCR; TCRdb stores in-frame clones only, minus some. The sample yields 1.5 million to 2.5 million clones, around 96% seen once. Sequencing used naive CD8+ T cells sorted from blood. These receptors were obtained from a man aged 18 to 29 in good health.

J is TRBJ2-7 and V is TRBV4-1; 7 nucleotides align to TRBD1. J gave up 3 bases and V 3 bases, and 8 bases lay outside the gene matches. CDR1 and CDR2 (germline): MGHRA, YSYEKL. This CDR3 is 15 amino acids long. In DNA, the CDR3 is TGCGCCAGCAGCCAGCACCAGAGGACAGGCTACGAGCAGTACTTC. This translates into CASSQHQRTGYEQYF.

As for this clone: A read error may account for a junction end that differs from germline. The CDR3 DNA follows: TGCAGCGTTGAAGATCTTAGGAGCGAAGCCTTC. It encodes CSVEDLRSEAF. This chain connects TRBV29-1 to TRBJ1-2; D remains ambiguous. Per germline, CDR1 SQVTM and CDR2 ANQGSEA. CDR3 length: 11 amino acids.

The chain recombines TRBV4-3 with TRBJ2-7; 14 nucleotides line up with TRBD2. CDR1 and CDR2 from the germline V gene are LGHNA and YSLEER. CDR3 length: 16 amino acids. V gave up 4 bases and J gave up 2 bases; unmatched junction bases: 4. The CDR3 DNA reads as TGCGCCAGCAGCCCGGGGACTAGCGGGAGCGCCTACGAGCAGTACTTC. As protein: CASSPGTSGSAYEQYF.

V is TRBV27 and J is TRBJ1-2; the D is unclear. The CDR3 runs to 8 residues. Germline V gene data show CDR1 as MNHEY and CDR2 as SMNVEV (reference sequence). The CDR3: CAIDGYTF. Written as DNA, the CDR3 is TGTGCAATAGACGGCTACACCTTC.

V usage is TRBV27 and J usage is TRBJ1-5; maybe TRBD1 (6 bases). The CDR3 runs to 14 residues. V was shortened by 6 bases and J by 5 bases, with 14 bases between the two germline ends. Germline loops: CDR1 MNHEY, CDR2 SMNVEV (reference sequence). The CDR3 here is CASRKGVTDQPQHF. As DNA, the CDR3 is TGTGCCAGCAGAAAGGGGGTCACAGATCAGCCCCAGCATTTT.

The V gene is TRBV27, the J gene TRBJ1-1; TRBD1 might be the D (5 bases). The CDR3 covers 15 residues. The V and J ends lost 3 bases and 0 bases respectively, with 11 bases between them. In germline, CDR1 is MNHEY, CDR2 SMNVEV (reference sequence). CDR3: CASSFGGAMNTEAFF. CDR3 nucleotides: TGTGCCAGCAGTTTTGGCGGGGCCATGAACACTGAAGCTTTCTTT.

Only a few counts were recorded for this clone. The sample has other DNA sequences that encode this CDR3 too. V and J are TRBV29-1 and TRBJ2-7, with 7 bases matching TRBD2. This CDR3 contains 13 residues. Per the germline V gene, CDR1 is SQVTM and CDR2 is ANQGSEA. The V segment lost 5 bases and the J segment 0 bases; nucleotides outside the gene matches: 4. The CDR3 is CSVRGGSSYEQYF. The CDR3 DNA follows: TGCAGCGTTCGCGGGGGAAGCTCCTACGAGCAGTACTTC.

The chain has TRBV7-9 and TRBJ2-1; TRBD1 matches 8 bases. V dropped 2 bases and J dropped 8; count of bases not matched to a gene: 5. The germline V gene has CDR1 SEHNR and CDR2 FQNEAQ (reference sequence). The CDR3 contains 14 residues. CDR3 amino acids: CASSLLAGGDEQFF. Written as DNA, the CDR3 is TGTGCCAGCAGCTTATTGGCAGGGGGCGATGAGCAGTTCTTC.

This clone was detected once. The chain joins TRBV6-5 to TRBJ2-2; D might be TRBD2 (5 bases). Looked up from germline, CDR1 is MNHEY and CDR2 is SVGAGI. The CDR3 has 14 amino acids. The ends were cut back, 5 bases at V and 3 bases at J, with 10 bases in the middle. CDR3 nucleotide sequence: TGTGCCAGCAGTGTCGGGATTGACACCGGGGAGCTGTTTTTT. Its translation: CASSVGIDTGELFF.

The V gene is TRBV7-9, the J gene TRBJ2-2; D possibly corresponds to TRBD1 (6 bases). This CDR3 contains 15 residues. Trimming took off 2 bases at V and 5 bases at J, with 12 bases between the two ends. The germline V gene has CDR1 SEHNR and CDR2 FQNEAQ (reference sequence). The CDR3 coding sequence is TGTGCCAGCAGCTTAACCAGGGGCTGGACCGGGGAGCTGTTTTTT. This codes for CASSLTRGWTGELFF.

This clone was picked up one time. The chain joins TRBV7-8 to TRBJ1-2; tentative D call: TRBD1 (5 bases). V dropped 5 bases and J dropped 6 bases, with 22 bases sitting between them. The CDR3 is made up of 16 amino acids. The germline CDR1 and CDR2 sequences are SGHVS and FQNEAQ. This chain's CDR3 is CASSPPVLDRGDGYTF. DNA of the CDR3: TGTGCCAGCAGCCCCCCCGTACTGGACCGGGGGGATGGCTACACCTTC.

The rearrangement uses TRBV19 and TRBJ1-6, with D unclear. The CDR3 length is 15 residues. Germline CDR1 reads LNHDA; CDR2 reads SQIVND (reference sequence). Deletions cut 1 base from V and 4 bases from J, with 8 bases between. CDR3 amino acids: CASSIGEPYNSPLHF. In DNA form, the CDR3 reads TGTGCCAGTAGTATAGGCGAGCCTTATAATTCACCCCTCCACTTT.

The chain uses TRBV27 and TRBJ2-1, with TRBD2 identical over 8 bases. The CDR3 runs 16 residues. J lost 6 bases, V lost 7 bases, and 14 bases had no gene match. Germline V gene lookup returns CDR1 MNHEY and CDR2 SMNVEV (reference sequence). CDR3: CASTYSAGGTINEQFF. DNA for the CDR3: TGTGCCAGCACCTACTCGGCGGGGGGAACTATCAATGAGCAGTTCTTC.

This chain uses TRBV5-6 with TRBJ2-3; D is unresolved. The CDR3 totals 16 residues. V shed 2 bases and J shed 3 bases, with 16 bases lying between them. The germline V gene encodes CDR1 SGHDT and CDR2 YYEEEE. CDR3 sequence reads: CASSLLSALGTDTQYF. CDR3 sequence (DNA): TGTGCCAGCAGCTTATTGTCGGCTTTAGGGACAGATACGCAGTATTTT.

This clone was recorded only once. The V gene is TRBV11-2, the J gene TRBJ2-7; D possibly matches TRBD1 or TRBD2 (5 bases each). CDR1 is SGHAT, CDR2 FQNNGV, per germline. Trimming took off 8 bases at V and 3 bases at J, with 14 bases between the two ends. CDR3 length equals 13 residues. CDR3 sequence: CASGTWIDYEQYF. The CDR3 bases are TGTGCCAGCGGGACGTGGATCGACTACGAGCAGTACTTC.

The chain joins TRBV2 to TRBJ2-7; the D is unclear. V gave up 7 bases and J gave up 0 bases, with 25 bases separating them. CDR3 length: 18 amino acids. CDR1 and CDR2 from the germline V gene are SNHLY and FYNNEI. CDR3 loop: CASTDWQTLLHSSYEQYF. Written as DNA, the CDR3 is TGTGCCAGCACCGACTGGCAGACACTACTCCACAGCTCCTACGAGCAGTACTTC.

On this clone: Different DNA sequences within this sample yield the same CDR3. The CDR3, as DNA: TGCGCCAGCAGCCAGGATCCTAGCGGGAGCTCCTACAATGAGCAGTTCTTC. Encoded protein: CASSQDPSGSSYNEQFF. The chain has TRBV4-3 and TRBJ2-1, with 10 bases aligning to TRBD2. CDR1 and CDR2 (germline): LGHNA, YSLEER. The CDR3 runs 17 residues. Germline trimming cut 3 bases from V and 0 bases from J; bases unmatched to any gene: 5.

The DNA for the CDR3 is TGTGCCAGCAGCGGACGGACTAGCGTTTCCTACGAGCAGTACTTC. It codes for CASSGRTSVSYEQYF. The gene calls are TRBV7-9 and TRBJ2-7; 9 bases are a match to TRBD2. V lost 5 bases and J lost 1; bases outside the gene matches: 6. CDR1 and CDR2 from the germline V gene are SEHNR and FQNEAQ (reference sequence). CDR3 length: 15 amino acids.

This chain uses TRBV5-4 with TRBJ2-7; tentatively, D is TRBD2 (5 bases). The CDR3 runs 14 residues. The V and J ends lost 0 bases and 4 bases respectively, with 11 bases between them. Looked up from germline, CDR1 is SGHNT and CDR2 is YYREEE (reference sequence). In nucleotides, the CDR3 is TGTGCCAGCAGCTTGGAGTCCGGGGTATACGAGCAGTACTTC. This gives the protein CASSLESGVYEQYF.

This clone was observed a single time. The chain employs TRBV7-9 and TRBJ2-7; maybe TRBD2 (6 bases). CDR1 is SEHNR, CDR2 FQNEAQ, per germline (reference sequence). Trimming took 1 base from V and 9 from J, leaving 13 bases between them. CDR3 length equals 13 residues. CDR3 amino acids: CASSLDGSRGQYF. DNA for the CDR3: TGTGCCAGCAGCTTAGACGGGAGTCGTGGGCAGTACTTC.

The V gene is TRBV25-1, the J gene TRBJ1-6; 9 positions agree with TRBD1. The CDR3 extends over 15 amino acids. Per germline, CDR1 MGHDK and CDR2 SYGVNS. Trimming removed 2 bases from V and 10 bases from J; junction bases left unmatched: 6. This chain's CDR3 is CASSEEGQGHSPLHF. DNA of the CDR3: TGTGCCAGCAGTGAAGAGGGACAGGGTCACTCACCCCTCCACTTT.

Written as DNA, the CDR3 is TGTGCCAGCAGCTTAGTATTAGGGCAGCAAACAGATACGCAGTATTTT. Translation: CASSLVLGQQTDTQYF. This chain links TRBV11-2 with TRBJ2-3; D not certain. This CDR3 is built from 16 residues. V was shortened by 1 base and J by 3 bases, with 14 bases between the two germline ends. CDR1 and CDR2 from the germline V gene are SGHAT and FQNNGV.

The chain couples TRBV4-1 to TRBJ1-2, with TRBD1 as a possible D gene (5 bases). The CDR3 length is 15 residues. Germline lookup yields CDR1 MGHRA and CDR2 YSYEKL. V dropped 0 bases and J dropped 0 bases, with 8 bases sitting between them. CDR3 nucleotide sequence: TGCGCCAGCAGCCAAGAGGACATCGCTAACTATGGCTACACCTTC. As protein: CASSQEDIANYGYTF.

The chain is built from TRBV30 and TRBJ2-1; D is uncertain. CDR1 and CDR2 from the germline V gene are GTSNPN and SVGIG (reference sequence). Trimming removed 4 bases at V and 6 bases at J, with 13 bases between. The CDR3 loop spans 13 amino acids. CDR3 nucleotides: TGTGCCTGGACGCCGATTGGCCCCAATGAGCAGTTCTTC. This sequence encodes CAWTPIGPNEQFF.

The chain joins TRBV6-5 to TRBJ2-5; D not certain. With 2 bases removed from V and 3 bases from J, the gap between germline ends came to 16 bases. This CDR3 comprises 16 residues. Germline CDR1 is MNHEY and CDR2 is SVGAGI. The CDR3 DNA reads as TGTGCCAGCAGTTACGGGCAGGTGGCCCTAGAAGAGACCCAGTACTTC. Amino acids: CASSYGQVALEETQYF.

The chain uses TRBV6-1 and TRBJ1-2; D is unresolved. CDR3 length: 13 amino acids. CDR1 and CDR2 from the germline V gene are MNHNS and SASEGT. Trimming removed 2 bases at V and 3 bases at J, with 7 bases between. The CDR3 protein is CASSEWEDYGYTF. In DNA, the CDR3 is TGTGCCAGCAGTGAATGGGAAGACTATGGCTACACCTTC.

In regard to this clone: Other DNA variants within this sample encode the same CDR3. The V call is TRBV9, the J call TRBJ1-2; possible D gene TRBD1, 5 bases. V was trimmed by 0 bases and J by 4 bases, leaving 10 bases between them. The CDR3 has 14 residues. From germline, CDR1 is SGDLS and CDR2 YYNGEE. The CDR3 DNA follows: TGTGCCAGCAGCGTAGCTGAGGGGACCTATGGCTACACCTTC. Encoded protein: CASSVAEGTYGYTF.